The sequence of this T cell receptor (beta chain) was determined in a study of blood T cell repertoires in COVID-19. Losses at the gene ends were 4 bases for V and 5 bases for J; bases not matched to a gene: 3. The CDR3 extends over 14 amino acids. The germline gives CDR1 MDHEN, CDR2 SYDVKM. The repertoire was sequenced with immunoSEQ multiplex PCR; TCRdb's copy has only in-frame clones and lacks some. The table has 270,000 or so clones, roughly 86% seen once; the top ten hold approximately 10%. This receptor was taken from a young woman with COVID-19, enrolled during active disease. V and J are TRBV28 and TRBJ1-5; 9 bases agree with TRBD1. The sequenced sample consisted of peripheral blood. The CDR3 DNA follows: TGTGCCAGCAGTTCCACAGGGGGCGATCAGCCCCAGCATTTT. Protein product: CASSSTGGDQPQHF.